This T cell receptor beta chain appears in the sequencing data of a study of T cell responses to AZD1222 COVID-19 vaccine. Study overall: Whether given at about 4 or about 12 weeks, second doses were pooled. General study results and limits: White British donors predominated, females outnumbered males, and clonal diversity was possibly underestimated. Recipients of AZD1222 seropositive at baseline numbered only 5 to 7.

Germline assignment: CDR1 LGHNA and CDR2 YNFKEQ. V was trimmed by 0 bases and J by 8 bases, leaving 14 bases between them. There are 16 residues in the CDR3. Here immunoSEQ multiplex PCR was the method, and the copy in TCRdb shows in-frame clones only, minus some. The sample has tens of thousands of clones, roughly 80% seen once. In the case of this clone: As yet, its antigen is unknown.

This chain links TRBV4-2 with TRBJ1-6, with D possibly matching TRBD1 (5 bases). The sample here was peripheral blood, taken on day 0 of AZD1222 vaccination. This TCR came from an adult in good health. The CDR3 loop reads CASSQDLKGLHSPLHF. The CDR3 nucleotides are TGTGCCAGCAGCCAAGATTTGAAGGGGTTGCATTCACCCCTCCACTTT.